This TCR beta chain derives from a study of cytomegalovirus exposure and HLA in healthy donors. Study-wide results and limits: CMV serostatus was the sole immune exposure data available. Cytomegalovirus status was reportedly diagnosed by the classifier with high sensitivity and specificity.

Though nominally healthy at sampling, donors likely had unrecorded immune exposures. The sample holds one count of this clone. The antigen is unknown. This PCR relied on a set of 60 Vbeta primers and 13 Jbeta primers. Measured with immunoSEQ multiplex PCR; TCRdb has only the in-frame clones, and not every one. The data hold around 150,000 clones, with 70% to 85% observed a single time. V was pared by 9 bases and J by 2 bases, with 7 bases between. Germline V gene lookup returns CDR1 LGHNT and CDR2 FRNRAP. This CDR3 contains 11 residues. Sequenced sample: PBMCs. The chain employs TRBV12-5 and TRBJ1-1; D gene unclear. The receptor was isolated from a man aged 35 to 55 in good health and CMV-seronegative. The CDR3 protein is CASGENTEAFF. CDR3 bases: TGTGCTAGCGGGGAAAACACTGAAGCTTTCTTT.